The T cell receptor (beta chain) under discussion was sequenced for a study of TIL therapy for anti-PD-1-resistant metastatic lung cancer. The wider study: Progressing patients received lymphodepletion, expanded TIL infusion and IL-2. Half of patients were current or former smokers.

The immunoSEQ assay was v3. Libraries were prepared by immunoSEQ multiplex PCR; TCRdb keeps only in-frame clonotypes and omits some of them. The sample includes 45,000 to 60,000 clones, roughly 85% of them seen just once. The sample's time point: pre-treatment sample, taken before nivolumab and TIL therapy. Germline CDR1 reads MNHEY; CDR2 reads SMNVEV (reference sequence). The CDR3 has 16 amino acids. Trimming took 2 bases from V and 5 from J; bases not matched to a gene: 9. This receptor was identified in a woman aged 25 to 80 with non-small cell lung cancer. V is TRBV27 and J is TRBJ1-2, with 9 bases fitting TRBD1. The specimen was blood, collected at baseline. The CDR3 sequence is CASSLLPGTGPYGYTF. The CDR3, as DNA: TGTGCCAGCAGTTTACTTCCCGGGACAGGGCCATATGGCTACACCTTC.